The present TCR beta chain was sequenced within a study of shared clonotypes between healthy human individuals. Study background: The study used three CD4 naive, three CD4 memory, two CD8 naive and one CD8 memory plate per donor.

Notes on this clone: What it binds is unknown.

Samples underwent the assay at deep level. Sequencing was performed with immunoSEQ multiplex PCR; in TCRdb, only in-frame clones are kept and a portion is missing. The sample consists of more than 2 million clones, under 97% of them appearing once. Trimming removed 4 bases from V and 0 bases from J, with 6 bases in between. Germline V lookup: CDR1 MNHNS, CDR2 SASEGT. This CDR3 spans 14 amino acids. General observations from the study: A few donors had about 5% of their naive CD4 clonotypes in common. Collection of samples was limited to blood; tissue repertoires likely differ.

The TCR was taken from a man aged 18 to 29 in good health. The V call is TRBV6-1, the J call TRBJ1-4; the D is unclear. The sample was naive CD4+ T cells sorted from blood. The subset here: CD45RA+ positively selected. CDR3 bases: TGTGCCAGCAGTGGTCTTGCAACTAATGAAAAACTGTTTTTT. This gives the protein CASSGLATNEKLFF.